A selection of T cell receptor beta chains follows, all from one sample in a study of Ad26.COV2.S vaccination and SARS-CoV-2 variants. Sequencing used immunoSEQ multiplex PCR; TCRdb keeps in-frame clones, though not all of them. The table has some 180,000 clones, roughly 89% seen once. Here the sequenced sample was peripheral blood, taken after recovery from COVID-19. The receptors were gathered from a human donor who had recovered from COVID-19. CDR3s include the opening cysteine and the closing phenylalanine or tryptophan. The D gene is left open where the match is weak. Clone size is stated in some rows and not others, as once, few, many or a class when expanded.

V gene	J gene	clone size	D gene	CDR3 DNA	CDR3 protein
TRBV28	TRBJ1-2	-	-	TGTGCCAGCAACCGTCACAGGGAGCGCGATGGAGTTGATGGCTACACCTTC	CASNRHRERDGVDGYTF
TRBV18	TRBJ2-1	once	-	TGTGCCAGCTCACCACCCGGGGCCCTCTGGGGGGAGCAGTTCTTC	CASSPPGALWGEQFF
TRBV19	TRBJ2-5	-	-	TGTGCCAGTAGTATAGATCGGTCGGGGGCTCAAGAGACCCAGTACTTC	CASSIDRSGAQETQYF
TRBV5-1	TRBJ2-3	-	TRBD1	TGCGCCAGCAGCATCGGACAGGGCTACACAGATACGCAGTATTTT	CASSIGQGYTDTQYF
TRBV7-7	TRBJ2-5	once	TRBD2	TGTGCTAGCAGCGCCGGATCGAATAGCGGGGGGATCTCGGACCAGTACTTC	CASSAGSNSGGISDQYF
TRBV2	TRBJ2-7	-	TRBD1	TGTGCCAGCAGTACCGGACAGGCGGCAGGGGAGCAGTACTTC	CASSTGQAAGEQYF
TRBV11-2	TRBJ1-6	few	-	TGTGCCAGCAGCTTAGTCAGTGGATCCTATAATTCACCCCTCCACTTT	CASSLVSGSYNSPLHF
TRBV5-4	TRBJ2-7	-	TRBD2	TGTGCCAGCAGCTTGCCTAGCGGGAACTACGAGCAGTACTTC	CASSLPSGNYEQYF
TRBV9	TRBJ2-1	-	TRBD2	TGTGCCAGCAGCGTAGCTGGACTAGCGGGGGCCCCTGGGGATGAGCAGTTCTTC	CASSVAGLAGAPGDEQFF
TRBV7-6	TRBJ1-1	-	-	TGTGCCAGCAGCCTAGGACAGTTGAACACTGAAGCTTTCTTT	CASSLGQLNTEAFF
TRBV15	TRBJ2-7	-	TRBD1	TGTGCCACCAGCAGACTACAGGGGTACGAGCAGTACTTC	CATSRLQGYEQYF
TRBV14	TRBJ1-4	-	TRBD1	TGTGCCAGCAGCCACCTTACTCCCAGGGGGGACCTCAATGAAAAACTGTTTTTT	CASSHLTPRGDLNEKLFF
TRBV2	TRBJ1-1	once	-	TGTGCCAGCAGTGATCGGCGGATGAACACTGAAGCTTTCTTT	CASSDRRMNTEAFF
TRBV7-2	TRBJ2-3	-	TRBD2	TGTGCCAGCAGCTTAGGCGGGGGGGCTAGCACAGATACGCAGTATTTT	CASSLGGGASTDTQYF
TRBV5-8	TRBJ2-5	-	TRBD1	TGTGCCAGCAGACCGACAGGGATAGAGACCCAGTACTTC	CASRPTGIETQYF
TRBV5-1	TRBJ1-3	-	-	TGCGCCAGCAGCTTGGACGGAACCTCTGGAAACACCATATATTTT	CASSLDGTSGNTIYF
TRBV7-9	TRBJ1-5	-	-	TGTGCCAGCAGCTTAGGGGTTGACCAGCCCCAGCATTTT	CASSLGVDQPQHF
TRBV12-5	TRBJ2-3	few	-	TGTGCTAGTGGTTTGGTGGGGGGCCAAGATACGCAGTATTTT	CASGLVGGQDTQYF
TRBV12-3/TRBV12-4	TRBJ1-3	once	-	TGTGCCAGCAGTTTAGTATGGGGAAACACCATATATTTT	CASSLVWGNTIYF
TRBV2	TRBJ2-1	-	-	TGTGCCAGCAGTGGCGGTGGACGCAATGAGCAGTTCTTC	CASSGGGRNEQFF
TRBV3-1/TRBV3-2	TRBJ1-2	-	-	TGTGCCAGCAGCCAAGTGCCAGGGCCGTTTAACTATGGCTACACCTTC	CASSQVPGPFNYGYTF
TRBV5-6	TRBJ1-3	-	-	TGTGCCAGCAGCTTCACGGCAGGGTGGCCTGGAAACACCATATATTTT	CASSFTAGWPGNTIYF
TRBV11-2	TRBJ1-4	-	-	TGTGCCAGCAGCTACAGGACCCGACCCGAAAAACTGTTTTTT	CASSYRTRPEKLFF
TRBV5-6	TRBJ2-1	-	-	TGTGCCAGCACCCTATCACCTACCACCTACAATGAGCAGTTCTTC	CASTLSPTTYNEQFF
TRBV7-8	TRBJ2-7	-	-	TGTGCCAGCAGCTTAGGTAACGTCTACGAGCAGTACTTC	CASSLGNVYEQYF